The 28 T cell receptor beta chains below were found in one sample sequenced in a study of T cells in Graves' hyperthyroidism and ophthalmopathy. It was RNA transcripts that yielded the amplified TCR beta CDR3 regions. A set of HTBI primers served as the primers for a first-round RT-PCR of the TCR CDR3. In TCRdb, the multiplex PCR reads were re-called with MiXCR into one record per CDR3 protein. Counted here are approximately 250,000 distinct CDR3 sequences, approximately 23% occurring once; the ten biggest clones make up around 32%. Sequencing input: blood. These receptors originate from a woman in her forties with Graves' ophthalmopathy.

The gene calls are TRBV6-5 and TRBJ1-5, with TRBD1 matching 8 bases. V shed 2 bases and J 5 bases; nucleotides not matched to a gene: 5. The CDR3 length is 15 residues. The germline gives CDR1 MNHEY, CDR2 SVGAGI. DNA for the CDR3: TGTGCCAGCAGTTACGGACAGGGTCAGGATCAGCCCCAGCATTTT. It specifies CASSYGQGQDQPQHF.

At least ten counts were recorded for this clonotype. At one end, the junction sequence differs from germline, possibly due to a read error. V gene TRBV20-1 combines with J gene TRBJ2-7; 8 nucleotides match TRBD1. CDR3 length: 14 amino acids. Germline V lookup: CDR1 DFQATT, CDR2 SNEGSKA (reference sequence). Here the CDR3 reads CSAGGQGEGYGQYF. DNA for the CDR3: TGCAGTGCTGGCGGACAGGGTGAGGGCTACGGGCAGTACTTC.

This clonotype was counted ten times or more. J is TRBJ1-5 and V is TRBV28, with D perhaps TRBD1 (5 bases). The CDR3 sequence is 17 residues long. Germline V lookup: CDR1 MDHEN, CDR2 SYDVKM. Trimming cost V 6 bases and J 0 bases, with 18 bases left between them. CDR3 nucleotides: TGTGCCAGCAGCCCACCCGGGGCGGTGGATAGCAATCAGCCCCAGCATTTT. It codes for CASSPPGAVDSNQPQHF.

The rearrangement links TRBV29-1 to TRBJ2-7; 15 bases align to TRBD2. Germline V CDR1 and CDR2: SQVTM, ANQGSEA. The CDR3 extends over 15 amino acids. The V segment lost 6 bases and the J segment 1 base; nucleotides outside the gene matches: 4. The CDR3 reads CSVGGLAGGSYEQYF. The CDR3 bases are TGCAGCGTGGGGGGACTAGCGGGAGGTTCCTACGAGCAGTACTTC.

This rearrangement joins TRBV6-1 to TRBJ2-7; possible D gene TRBD2, 6 bases. This CDR3 comprises 16 residues. Between the trimmed V and J ends, which lost 0 bases and 4 bases, there was a span of 16 bases. Germline V gene lookup returns CDR1 MNHNS and CDR2 SASEGT. The DNA of the CDR3 is TGTGCCAGCAGTGAAGCGCTTCCGGACTATCTTTACGAGCAGTACTTC. Amino acid sequence: CASSEALPDYLYEQYF.

The rearrangement uses TRBV28 and TRBJ2-7; maybe TRBD1 (6 bases). Trimming stripped 3 bases from V and 0 bases from J, with 15 bases between. The V gene's germline CDR1 is MDHEN and CDR2 SYDVKM. This CDR3 spans 16 amino acids. The chain's CDR3 is CASSLAGASTSYEQYF. The CDR3 coding sequence is TGTGCCAGCAGTTTGGCAGGGGCCTCCACCTCCTACGAGCAGTACTTC.

This clonotype was detected many times. The rearrangement joins TRBV6-1 to TRBJ2-7, with 8 bases fitting TRBD2. This CDR3 is 16 amino acids long. V shed 7 bases and J 0 bases; nucleotides not matched to a gene: 11. Looked up from germline, CDR1 is MNHNS and CDR2 is SASEGT. The CDR3 spells CASTERTSRSSYEQYF. The CDR3 bases are TGTGCCAGCACCGAAAGGACTAGCCGAAGCTCCTACGAGCAGTACTTC.

This clonotype was recorded at least ten times. The CDR3 DNA reads as TGTGCCAGCGGGACAGGGTACACCGGGGAGCTGTTTTTT. It encodes CASGTGYTGELFF. This chain joins TRBV28 and TRBJ2-2, with TRBD1 matching 9 bases. This CDR3 has 13 amino acids. The ends lost 8 bases at V and 3 bases at J; junction bases unmatched: 1. Looked up from germline, CDR1 is MDHEN and CDR2 is SYDVKM.

The chain recombines TRBV5-5 with TRBJ2-5; no firm D call. CDR1 and CDR2 (germline): SGHKS, YYEKEE (reference sequence). The CDR3 covers 13 residues. V was cut by 5 bases and J by 4 bases, with 12 bases left in between. The DNA of the CDR3 is TGTGCCAGCAGGGCCAGCCCCCCAGAGACCCAGTACTTC. This codes for CASRASPPETQYF.

The table lists this clonotype with many counts. J is TRBJ1-2 and V is TRBV6-1; D remains unclear. Germline CDR1 MNHNS, CDR2 SASEGT. This CDR3 contains 13 residues. The germline V and J ends were trimmed by 7 bases and 4 bases, with 13 bases remaining between them. CDR3 nucleotides: TGTGCCAGCATCCAGTTGGGGATCTATGGCTACACCTTC. This encodes CASIQLGIYGYTF.

The chain is built from TRBV12-3 or TRBV12-4 and TRBJ1-2; a weak D match, TRBD1 (5 bases). This CDR3 is 12 amino acids long. V was cut by 10 bases and J by 4 bases, with 13 bases left in between. The CDR3 nucleotides read TGTGCCACCGAGGACACCGCCTATGGCTACACCTTC. It encodes CATEDTAYGYTF.

This clonotype was detected many times. The rearrangement uses TRBV24-1 and TRBJ2-6, with 11 bases lining up with TRBD1. In germline, CDR1 is KGHDR, CDR2 SFDVKD. Trimming cost V 12 bases and J 0 bases; bases outside gene matches: 3. This CDR3 contains 15 residues. The DNA of the CDR3 is TGTGCCGCCGGGACAGGGGGCTCTGGGGCCAACGTCCTGACTTTC. Amino acids: CAAGTGGSGANVLTF.

This clonotype was seen at least ten times. The rearrangement joins TRBV20-1 to TRBJ1-4, with a weak D call TRBD1 (5 bases). Germline assignment: CDR1 DFQATT and CDR2 SNEGSKA (reference sequence). CDR3 length: 16 amino acids. Trimming removed 1 base from V and 5 bases from J, with 17 bases in between. The CDR3: CSARAYGGMGNEKLFF. CDR3 coding DNA: TGCAGTGCTAGAGCGTACGGGGGGATGGGGAATGAAAAACTGTTTTTT.

The chain is built from TRBV12-3 or TRBV12-4 and TRBJ1-1; D not resolved. This CDR3 is 13 amino acids long. V dropped 2 bases and J dropped 7 bases, with 11 bases sitting between them. CDR3 DNA sequence: TGTGCCAGCAGTTTAACCGGACTCCTTGAAGCTTTCTTT. It encodes CASSLTGLLEAFF.

There are many counts of this clonotype. The genes are TRBV18 and TRBJ1-1; D possibly corresponds to TRBD1 (6 bases). This CDR3 is 14 amino acids long. With 0 bases removed from V and 5 bases from J, the gap between germline ends came to 10 bases. Germline V gene data show CDR1 as KGHSH and CDR2 as LQKENI. The CDR3 DNA is TGTGCCAGCTCACCACCGCGGGGGCATACTGAAGCTTTCTTT. Translation: CASSPPRGHTEAFF.

At least ten counts were recorded for this clonotype. The chain has TRBV5-6 and TRBJ2-5; D uncertain. The germline V and J ends were trimmed by 1 base and 5 bases, with 3 bases remaining between them. Looked up from germline, CDR1 is SGHDT and CDR2 is YYEEEE. The CDR3 has 11 residues. For the CDR3, the DNA is TGTGCCAGCAGCTTGTGGGAGACCCAGTACTTC. Translation: CASSLWETQYF.

The CDR3 DNA sequence: TGTGCCAGCAGCCAAAGGGGACTTCCTGAAGCTTTCTTT. This sequence encodes CASSQRGLPEAFF. The genes are TRBV3-1 and TRBJ1-1, with D perhaps TRBD1 (5 bases). The CDR3 is 13 residues long. V was shortened by 2 bases and J by 6 bases, with 10 bases between the two germline ends. Germline V CDR1 and CDR2: LGHDT, YNNKEL (reference sequence). The full variable domain, its missing parts supplied by reference TRBV3-1 and TRBJ1-1, is DTAVSQTPKYLVTQMGNDKSIKCEQNLGHDTMYWYKQDSKKFLKIMFSYNNKELIINETVPNRFSPKSPDKAHLNLHINSLELGDSAVYFCASSQRGLPEAFFGQGTRLTVV.

The chain couples TRBV19 to TRBJ2-5, with D possibly matching TRBD2 (5 bases). From germline, CDR1 is LNHDA and CDR2 SQIVND (reference sequence). The CDR3 runs to 15 residues. The V end lost 4 bases, the J end lost 2 bases, and 14 bases lay between the germline ends. The CDR3 loop is CASSTPGKGQETQYF. In DNA form, the CDR3 reads TGTGCCAGTAGTACACCCGGGAAAGGTCAAGAGACCCAGTACTTC. Using reference TRBV19 and TRBJ2-5 for the parts outside the CDR3, the full variable domain is DGGITQSPKYLFRKEGQNVTLSCEQNLNHDAMYWYRQDPGQGLRLIYYSQIVNDFQKGDIAEGYSVSREKKESFPLTVTSAQKNPTAFYLCASSTPGKGQETQYFGPGTRLLVL.

The V and J genes are TRBV30 and TRBJ1-2; D not resolved. The V end lost 1 base, the J end lost 4 bases, and 10 bases lay between the germline ends. The CDR3 spans 13 residues. Germline lookup yields CDR1 GTSNPN and CDR2 SVGIG (reference sequence). CDR3 nucleotide sequence: TGTGCCTGGAGTGGAGAGGTAATCTATGGCTACACCTTC. Translating it yields CAWSGEVIYGYTF.

This rearrangement joins TRBV20-1 to TRBJ2-7; possibly TRBD2 for D (5 bases). V lost 3 bases to trimming and J lost 4 bases, with 13 bases between them. This CDR3 spans 13 amino acids. Germline CDR1 reads DFQATT; CDR2 reads SNEGSKA (reference sequence). CDR3: CSARAGLDYEQYF. The CDR3 coding sequence is TGCAGTGCTAGGGCGGGCCTTGATTACGAGCAGTACTTC.

The chain employs TRBV9 and TRBJ2-7, with D perhaps being TRBD1 or TRBD2 (5 bases each). This CDR3 has 13 residues. V lost 2 bases and J lost 6, with 12 bases in between. Germline V gives CDR1 SGDLS, CDR2 YYNGEE. CDR3 loop: CASSVRLGREQYF. The CDR3 DNA reads as TGTGCCAGCAGCGTCAGGTTGGGACGCGAGCAGTACTTC.

The V gene is TRBV28, the J gene TRBJ2-5, with D perhaps assigned TRBD1 or TRBD2 (7 bases each). Germline V gene lookup returns CDR1 MDHEN and CDR2 SYDVKM. The CDR3 has 16 amino acids. The ends were cut back, 4 bases at V and 1 base at J, with 16 bases in the middle. The CDR3 DNA follows: TGTGCCAGCAGTTCTAGACAGGGAGGGCGCCAAGAGACCCAGTACTTC. Translated: CASSSRQGGRQETQYF.

The chain uses TRBV29-1 and TRBJ1-2; a weak D match, TRBD1 (5 bases). This CDR3 region has 16 residues. The V and J ends lost 1 base and 1 base respectively, with 16 bases between them. Germline CDR1 is SQVTM and CDR2 is ANQGSEA. The CDR3 nucleotides are TGCAGCGTTGAAGGCCGGATGGGGGATGGTAACTATGGCTACACCTTC. This encodes CSVEGRMGDGNYGYTF.

This clonotype occurred many times. CDR3 sequence: CASSSGEDRVLEAFF. The CDR3 DNA is TGTGCCAGCAGTTCCGGGGAGGACAGGGTACTTGAAGCTTTCTTT. The chain uses TRBV28 and TRBJ1-1, with 8 bases identical to TRBD1. The CDR3 extends over 15 amino acids. The V gene end was trimmed by 4 bases and the J gene end by 7 bases; junction bases not matched to a gene: 11. Germline V gene lookup returns CDR1 MDHEN and CDR2 SYDVKM.

This clonotype was observed a handful of times. One base away lies a much larger clone, so this may be a sequencing read error. V is TRBV14 and J is TRBJ2-7, with D possibly matching TRBD2 (5 bases). Germline-derived CDR1 and CDR2 are SGHDN and FVKESK. The length of the CDR3 is 15 residues. The CDR3 bases are TGTGCCAGCAGCCCGACGGGGTCGTCTACCTTCGAGCAGTGCTTC. As protein: CASSPTGSSTFEQCF. Together with reference TRBV14 and TRBJ2-7, the CDR3 gives the full variable domain: EAGVTQFPSHSVIEKGQTVTLRCDPISGHDNLYWYRRVMGKEIKFLLHFVKESKQDESGMPNNRFLAERTGGTYSTLKVQPAELEDSGVYFCASSPTGSSTFEQCFGPGTRLTVT.

Ten or more counts support this clonotype. The CDR3 sequence: CATGDGPYSNQPQHF. CDR3 bases: TGTGCCACCGGGGACGGACCCTATAGCAATCAGCCCCAGCATTTT. The chain combines TRBV24-1 with TRBJ1-5, with a weak D call TRBD1 (5 bases). Germline CDR1 is KGHDR and CDR2 is SFDVKD. With 9 bases removed from V and 0 bases from J, the gap between germline ends came to 14 bases. There are 15 residues in the CDR3.

This clonotype appeared many times. The chain employs TRBV28 and TRBJ2-7, with TRBD2 matching 9 bases. Per germline, CDR1 MDHEN and CDR2 SYDVKM. There are 15 residues in the CDR3. The V segment lost 6 bases and the J segment 7 bases; nucleotides outside the gene matches: 13. The CDR3 DNA follows: TGTGCCAGCAGCCTTAGCGGGAGATCCTCTTGGGAGCAGTACTTC. Translating gives CASSLSGRSSWEQYF. The full variable domain, rest sourced from reference TRBV28 and TRBJ2-7, is DVKVTQSSRYLVKRTGEKVFLECVQDMDHENMFWYRQDPGLGLRLIYFSYDVKMKEKGDIPEGYSVSREKKERFSLILESASTNQTSMYLCASSLSGRSSWEQYFGPGTRLTVT.

This clonotype came up many times. The chain combines TRBV30 with TRBJ2-5; the D is unclear. Germline CDR1 GTSNPN, CDR2 SVGIG (reference sequence). V lost 0 bases and J 5 bases, leaving 7 bases between the germline ends. The CDR3 has 12 amino acids. DNA of the CDR3: TGTGCCTGGAGTGTAACGATGGAGACCCAGTACTTC. This gives the protein CAWSVTMETQYF.